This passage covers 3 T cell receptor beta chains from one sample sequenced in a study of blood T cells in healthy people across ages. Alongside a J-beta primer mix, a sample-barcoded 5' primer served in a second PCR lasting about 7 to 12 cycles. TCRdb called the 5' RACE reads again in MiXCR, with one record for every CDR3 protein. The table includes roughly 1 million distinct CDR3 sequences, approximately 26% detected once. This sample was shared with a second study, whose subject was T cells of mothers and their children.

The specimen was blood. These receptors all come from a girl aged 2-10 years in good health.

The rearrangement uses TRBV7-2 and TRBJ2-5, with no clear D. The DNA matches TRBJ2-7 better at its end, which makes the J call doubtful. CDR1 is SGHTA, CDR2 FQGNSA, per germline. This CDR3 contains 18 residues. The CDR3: CASSLEWVGFRSAREQYF. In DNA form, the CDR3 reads TGTGCCAGCAGCTTAGAATGGGTGGGGTTTCGATCGGCCCGCGAGCAGTACTTC.

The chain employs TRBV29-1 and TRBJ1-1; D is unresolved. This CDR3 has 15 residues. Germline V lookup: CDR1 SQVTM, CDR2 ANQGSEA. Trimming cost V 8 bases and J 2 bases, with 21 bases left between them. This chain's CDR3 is CSLRPKMTVNTEAFF. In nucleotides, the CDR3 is TGCAGCCTGAGACCGAAGATGACCGTAAACACTGAAGCTTTCTTT.

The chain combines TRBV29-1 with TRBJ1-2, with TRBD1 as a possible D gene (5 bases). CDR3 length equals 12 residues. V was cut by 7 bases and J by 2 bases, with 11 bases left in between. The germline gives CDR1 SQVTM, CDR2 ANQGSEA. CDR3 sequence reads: CSAEDTNYGYTF. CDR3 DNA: TGCAGCGCTGAGGACACCAACTATGGCTACACCTTC. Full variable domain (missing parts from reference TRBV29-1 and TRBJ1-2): SAVISQKPSRDICQRGTSLTIQCQVDSQVTMMFWYRQQPGQSLTLIATANQGSEATYESGFVIDKFPISRPNLTFSTLTVSNMSPEDSSIYLCSAEDTNYGYTFGSGTRLTVV.